This T cell receptor (beta chain) was profiled in a study of shared clonotypes between healthy human individuals. The method was immunoSEQ multiplex PCR; TCRdb's version includes in-frame clones alone and lacks a portion of them. The table shows 850,000 to 1,200,000 clones, with around 75% occurring only once. J gave up 0 bases and V 3 bases, and 7 bases lay outside the gene matches. The CDR3 loop spans 16 amino acids. Germline V gives CDR1 MDHEN, CDR2 SYDVKM. A remark on this clone: As yet, its antigen is unknown.

Study-level results: Larger estimated richness was generally seen in naive subsets than in memory subsets.

Sequenced sample: memory CD4+ T cells sorted from blood. Documented subset: CD45RA-negative fraction. The origin of this receptor is a man aged 18 to 29 in good health. The chain has TRBV28 and TRBJ1-1, with 7 bases fitting TRBD1. CDR3 amino acids: CASSFNRGKMNTEAFF. In DNA, the CDR3 is TGTGCCAGCAGTTTTAACAGGGGTAAGATGAACACTGAAGCTTTCTTT.